This T cell receptor beta chain was captured in a study of T cells in localized non-small cell lung cancer. Whole-study findings and limits: Longer overall survival was seen with higher T cell density measured in blood. Uninvolved neighboring lung showed the greatest T cell clonality, exceeding tumor.

As regards this clone: Its target is not known.

The method was immunoSEQ multiplex PCR; TCRdb's version includes in-frame clones alone and lacks a portion of them. Of tens of thousands of clones in the sample, more than 75% were seen once. Germline V gene data show CDR1 as LNHDA and CDR2 as SQIVND (reference sequence). Between the trimmed V and J ends, which lost 7 bases and 6 bases, there was a span of 9 bases. The CDR3 covers 12 residues. Specimen: peripheral blood, collected before any cancer treatment. The chain carries TRBV19 and TRBJ2-2; no definite D call. The sequence came from a woman aged 35 to 75 with stage I squamous cell lung carcinoma. CDR3 in amino acids: CASTNWPGELFF. The CDR3 nucleotides read TGTGCCAGTACCAATTGGCCCGGGGAGCTGTTTTTT. The full variable domain, with the rest looked up from reference TRBV19 and TRBJ2-2, is DGGITQSPKYLFRKEGQNVTLSCEQNLNHDAMYWYRQDPGQGLRLIYYSQIVNDFQKGDIAEGYSVSREKKESFPLTVTSAQKNPTAFYLCASTNWPGELFFGEGSRLTVL.